This record covers a single T cell receptor beta chain. Between the trimmed V and J ends, which lost 5 bases and 8 bases, there was a span of 15 bases. This CDR3 contains 13 residues. This specimen belongs to a study of T-cell memory formation after mild COVID-19. TCRdb independently ran MiXCR on the 5' RACE reads; one entry per CDR3 protein. The sample has approximately 350,000 distinct CDR3 sequences; around 14% are singletons. Sequencing was done on a sample of PBMCs or a T cell subset sorted from them (not recorded which). This clonotype was sampled from a young man who had mild COVID-19 (a few samples of this study predate the infection). Cell type and time point are not known. The chain links TRBV12-3 or TRBV12-4 to TRBJ1-2; tentatively, D is TRBD1 (5 bases). The CDR3 DNA is TGTGCCAGCAGTCTGGACACCGCTCGGGGCTACACCTTC. It is translated as CASSLDTARGYTF.